A selection of T cell receptor beta chains follows, all from one sample in a study of blood T cell repertoires in COVID-19. TCRdb's table, derived via immunoSEQ multiplex PCR, lists solely in-frame clones and lacks some. The data hold roughly 83,000 clones, with about 87% observed a single time. The material sequenced was peripheral blood. The receptor source for this set is a man older than 75 with active or convalescent COVID-19. Both conserved end residues are part of each CDR3. A D gene is named only where the DNA matches it firmly. The size entry is marked missing in some rows and otherwise reads once, few, many or a size class.

>-|TRBV6-5|TRBJ1-4|TRBD1
TGTGCCAGCACCCAGACAGGGCTGAATGAAAAACTGTTTTTT
CASTQTGLNEKLFF
>-|TRBV12-3/TRBV12-4|TRBJ1-2|-
TGTGCCAGCAGCACGGGGGAATACTATGGCTACACCTTC
CASSTGEYYGYTF
>-|TRBV19|TRBJ1-1|-
TGTGCCAGTAGTAATGCGGGCGATAAAGCTTTCTTT
CASSNAGDKAFF
>-|TRBV6-5|TRBJ1-5|TRBD1
TGTGCCAGCCATTACAGGGGGGGTAGCAATCAGCCCCAGCATTTT
CASHYRGGSNQPQHF
>once|TRBV6-5|TRBJ1-6|TRBD1
TGTGCCAGCAGTTACGGGACAGATAATTCACCCCTCCACTTT
CASSYGTDNSPLHF
>-|TRBV24-1|TRBJ1-1|-
TGTGCCACCAGTGATGCTAAGTTGGGAGACACTGAAGCTTTCTTT
CATSDAKLGDTEAFF
>-|TRBV2|TRBJ1-2|TRBD1
TGTGCCAGCAGCAATTCCCGGGACAGGGCAGATGGCTACACCTTC
CASSNSRDRADGYTF
>-|TRBV2|TRBJ1-2|TRBD1
TGTGCCAGCAGTGAAGGGGGACAGGGAGCCGGCTACACCTTC
CASSEGGQGAGYTF
>-|TRBV5-5|TRBJ2-1|-
TGTGCCAGCAGCTTGGACAGGTACAATGAGCAGTTCTTC
CASSLDRYNEQFF
>-|TRBV9|TRBJ1-6|TRBD1
TGTGCCAGCAGCTCCCGACAGGGCAATTCACCCCTCCACTTT
CASSSRQGNSPLHF
>-|TRBV12-3/TRBV12-4|TRBJ1-3|-
TGTGCCAGCAGTTCGTTCGAGGGAAACACCATATATTTT
CASSSFEGNTIYF
>-|TRBV2|TRBJ1-4|-
TGTGCCAGCAGAAATTCCCGAACGGATGAAAAACTGTTTTTT
CASRNSRTDEKLFF
>-|TRBV30|TRBJ1-5|-
TGTGCCTGGAGTACCGGGGGGGATCAGCCCCAGCATTTT
CAWSTGGDQPQHF
>-|TRBV5-1|TRBJ1-1|TRBD1
TGCGCCAGCAGCTCCACTGGACAGGGGATCACTGAAGCTTTCTTT
CASSSTGQGITEAFF
>-|TRBV25-1|TRBJ2-5|TRBD1
TGTGCCAGCAGTGCCGCAAAGGGACAGGGCCGTGAGACCCAGTACTTC
CASSAAKGQGRETQYF
>few|TRBV30|TRBJ1-5|-
TGTGCCTGGAGCGGCATGGGCCCGAATTATAGCAATCAGCCCCAGCATTTT
CAWSGMGPNYSNQPQHF
>-|TRBV18|TRBJ1-4|TRBD1
TGTGCCAGCTCACCTATCCGGACAGGTTCGGCCAATGAAAAACTGTTTTTT
CASSPIRTGSANEKLFF
>-|TRBV18|TRBJ1-4|-
TGTGCCAGCTCACGTACCCAGACTAATGAAAAACTGTTTTTT
CASSRTQTNEKLFF
>-|TRBV5-6|TRBJ2-3|TRBD2
TGTGCCAGCAGCTACCTTTCCGAGCGGGGTCCAGATACGCAGTATTTT
CASSYLSERGPDTQYF
>-|TRBV5-1|TRBJ2-3|-
TGCGCCAGCAGCTTGGGGGGCCTCACAGATACGCAGTATTTT
CASSLGGLTDTQYF
>-|TRBV3-1/TRBV3-2|TRBJ1-4|TRBD1
TGTGCCAGCAGCCAAGAGACTCGGACAGGGGTTGAAAAACTGTTTTTT
CASSQETRTGVEKLFF
>few|TRBV19|TRBJ1-2|-
TGTGCCAGTAGTCCAGCTGACAGAGTTCACGGCTACACCTTC
CASSPADRVHGYTF
>once|TRBV28|TRBJ1-1|TRBD1
TGTGCCAGCAATTTGTCGGGACAGGAGAACACTGAAGCTTTCTTT
CASNLSGQENTEAFF
>medium-sized|TRBV5-8|TRBJ2-1|-
TGTGCCAGCAGCTACGGGACTTTCCTTTACAATGAGCAGTTCTTC
CASSYGTFLYNEQFF
>-|TRBV30|TRBJ2-2|TRBD2
TGTGCCCGCCAGACTAGCGGGAGCTGGGAGCTGTTTTTT
CARQTSGSWELFF
>-|TRBV7-9|TRBJ2-1|TRBD2
TGTGCCAGCAGCCAGACTACTAGCGGGAACTACAATGAGCAGTTCTTC
CASSQTTSGNYNEQFF
>-|TRBV6-6|TRBJ1-5|TRBD1
TGTGCCAGCAGTAAAGGGACAGACGGCAATCAGCCCCAGCATTTT
CASSKGTDGNQPQHF
>once|TRBV11-2|TRBJ1-4|-
TGTGCCAGCAGCCGTCGACAGGTGGGGACTAATGAAAAACTGTTTTTT
CASSRRQVGTNEKLFF
>-|TRBV3-1/TRBV3-2|TRBJ2-2|TRBD2
TGTGCCAGCAGCGCGGGAGGCACCGGGGAGCTGTTTTTT
CASSAGGTGELFF
>-|TRBV19|TRBJ2-2|-
TGTGCCAGTAGTATTTTGAGGGGGGGGAACACCGGGGAGCTGTTTTTT
CASSILRGGNTGELFF
>few|TRBV19|TRBJ1-3|TRBD1
TGTGCCAGTAGTATTACCGGGACAGGCCGCTCTGGAAACACCATATATTTT
CASSITGTGRSGNTIYF
>-|TRBV19|TRBJ1-3|-
TGTGCCAGTAGTTCACAGGGAACTGGAAACACCATATATTTT
CASSSQGTGNTIYF
>-|TRBV9|TRBJ2-3|TRBD2
TGTGCCAGCAGCGTAGTCCCTAGCGGGGTTGGAGATACGCAGTATTTT
CASSVVPSGVGDTQYF
>-|TRBV5-4|TRBJ1-4|TRBD1
TGTGCCAGCAGCTGGAGCGGACAGGGTGGTGAAAAACTGTTTTTT
CASSWSGQGGEKLFF
>-|TRBV5-1|TRBJ2-5|-
TGCGCCAGCAGCTTGGCGGAGACCCAGTACTTC
CASSLAETQYF
>-|TRBV5-6|TRBJ1-2|-
TGTGCCAGCAGCTTGGACGGGGGTACGGTATATGGCTACACCTTC
CASSLDGGTVYGYTF
>-|TRBV20-1|TRBJ1-1|-
TGCAGTGCTAGCGGGAACACTGAAGCTTTCTTT
CSASGNTEAFF
>few|TRBV27|TRBJ2-1|-
TGTGCCAGCAGTTTATCCTGGCGTACAGGAGTAGTCCATGAGCAGTTCTTC
CASSLSWRTGVVHEQFF
>-|TRBV24-1|TRBJ2-4|TRBD2
TGTGCCACCAGTGAAGCGGGGGCCGATGCCAAAAACATTCAGTACTTC
CATSEAGADAKNIQYF
>once|TRBV2|TRBJ1-3|-
TGTGCCAGCAGTGGTACAGGTTCTGGAAACACCATATATTTT
CASSGTGSGNTIYF